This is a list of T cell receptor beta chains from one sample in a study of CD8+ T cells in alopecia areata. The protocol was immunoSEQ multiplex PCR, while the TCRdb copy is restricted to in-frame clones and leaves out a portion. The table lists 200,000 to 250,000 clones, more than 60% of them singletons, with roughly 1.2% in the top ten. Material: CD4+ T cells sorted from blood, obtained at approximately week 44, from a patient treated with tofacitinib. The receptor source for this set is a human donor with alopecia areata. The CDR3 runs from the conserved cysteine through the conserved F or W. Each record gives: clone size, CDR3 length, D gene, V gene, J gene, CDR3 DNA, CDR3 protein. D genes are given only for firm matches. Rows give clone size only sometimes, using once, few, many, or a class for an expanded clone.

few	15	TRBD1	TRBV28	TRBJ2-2	TGTGCCAGCAGTTCCTGGGCAGGGGGTAACGGGGAGCTGTTTTTT	CASSSWAGGNGELFF
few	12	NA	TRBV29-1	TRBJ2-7	TGCAGCGTTGGACCATCTGGGTACGAGCAGTACTTC	CSVGPSGYEQYF
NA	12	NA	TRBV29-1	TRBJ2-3	TGCAGCGGGGGGCAGAACACAGATACGCAGTATTTT	CSGGQNTDTQYF
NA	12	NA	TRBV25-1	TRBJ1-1	TGTGCCAGCTCCAGAGTTAACACTGAAGCTTTCTTT	CASSRVNTEAFF
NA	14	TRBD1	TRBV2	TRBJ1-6	TGTGCCAGCAGTACTGACAGGGATTCCTCACCCCTCCACTTT	CASSTDRDSSPLHF
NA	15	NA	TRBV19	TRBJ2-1	TGTGCCAGTACCCCACTCGGACACGCCGGGTCGGAGCAGTTCTTC	CASTPLGHAGSEQFF
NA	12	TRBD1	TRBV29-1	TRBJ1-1	TGCAGCGGCAAGGGGGCGGGAACTGAAGCTTTCTTT	CSGKGAGTEAFF
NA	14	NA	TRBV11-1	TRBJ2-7	TGTGCCAGCAGCCCCCAACCAGGGGAATACGAGCAGTACTTC	CASSPQPGEYEQYF
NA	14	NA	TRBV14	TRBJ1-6	TGTGCCAGCAGCGTACAACGGAGTAATTCACCCCTCCACTTT	CASSVQRSNSPLHF
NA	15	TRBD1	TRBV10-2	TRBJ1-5	TGCGCCAGCAGTGAGGGGGGACAGCGCAATCAGCCCCAGCATTTT	CASSEGGQRNQPQHF
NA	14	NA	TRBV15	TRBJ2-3	TGTGCCACCAGCAGAGGGCCGACAGAGAGAACGCAGTATTTT	CATSRGPTERTQYF
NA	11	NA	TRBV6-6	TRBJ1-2	TGTGCCAGCAGTAACAGTTATGGCTACACCTTC	CASSNSYGYTF
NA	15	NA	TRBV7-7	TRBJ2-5	TGTGCCAGCAGCCGTACAGGGTTTGGTGGAGAGACCCAGTACTTC	CASSRTGFGGETQYF
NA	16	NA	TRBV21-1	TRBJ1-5	TGTGCCACCCCCCGGCGACAGGGGGTAAGCAATCAGCCCCAGCATTTT	CATPRRQGVSNQPQHF
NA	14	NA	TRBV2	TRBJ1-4	TGTGCCAGCAGGACACCGGGGTTAGCGGAAAAACTGTTTTTT	CASRTPGLAEKLFF
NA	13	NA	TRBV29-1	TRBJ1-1	TGCAGCGTTGGCCAGAAGATCAACACTGAAGCTTTCTTT	CSVGQKINTEAFF
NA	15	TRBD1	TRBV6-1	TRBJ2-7	TGTGCCAGCATCATAGGACAGGGAGGATTCTACGAGCAGTACTTC	CASIIGQGGFYEQYF
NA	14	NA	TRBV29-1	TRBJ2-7	TGCAGCGTTGAGTGGGGGGCCGGGTCCTACGAGCAGTACTTC	CSVEWGAGSYEQYF
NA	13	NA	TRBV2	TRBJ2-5	TGTGCCAGCACCCTGGGACTCTTAGAGACCCAGTACTTC	CASTLGLLETQYF
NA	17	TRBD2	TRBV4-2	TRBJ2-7	TGTGCCAGCAGCCAAGATGGGCTAGCGGGGGGCCAATACGAGCAGTACTTC	CASSQDGLAGGQYEQYF
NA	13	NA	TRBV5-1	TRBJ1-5	TGCGCCAGCAGCTTGACGGCCGATCAGCCCCAGCATTTT	CASSLTADQPQHF
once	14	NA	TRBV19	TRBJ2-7	TGTGCCAGTAGTATAGCTGGGGGGCACTACGAGCAGTACTTC	CASSIAGGHYEQYF
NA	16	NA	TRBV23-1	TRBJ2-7	TGCGCCAGCAGCCCTCCTGGGCCAGGGAATACCTACGAGCAGTACTTC	CASSPPGPGNTYEQYF
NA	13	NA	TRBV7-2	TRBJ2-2	TGTGCCAGCAGCCTAGACTACACCGGGGAGCTGTTTTTT	CASSLDYTGELFF
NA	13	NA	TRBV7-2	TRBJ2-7	TGTGCCAGCAGCGAAGGAGGGGCAGGCGAGCAGTACTTC	CASSEGGAGEQYF
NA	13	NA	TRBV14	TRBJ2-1	TGTGCCAGCAGCCCCATGGTGGATAATGAGCAGTTCTTC	CASSPMVDNEQFF
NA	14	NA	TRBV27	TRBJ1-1	TGTGCCAGCGGGGGCGCTTTCCCAAACACTGAAGCTTTCTTT	CASGGAFPNTEAFF
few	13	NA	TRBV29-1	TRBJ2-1	TGCAGCGTTGATCAGTCGCGGGTCGGCGAGCAGTTCTTC	CSVDQSRVGEQFF
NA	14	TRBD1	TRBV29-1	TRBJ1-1	TGCAGCGTGACTAGAAGACAGGGGGTAACTGAAGCTTTCTTT	CSVTRRQGVTEAFF
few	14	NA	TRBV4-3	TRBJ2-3	TGCGCCAGCAGCCCCCGCAAAGACACAGATACGCAGTATTTT	CASSPRKDTDTQYF
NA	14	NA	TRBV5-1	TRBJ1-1	TGCGCCAGCAGCAAATCGACGGTGAACACTGAAGCTTTCTTT	CASSKSTVNTEAFF
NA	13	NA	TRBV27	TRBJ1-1	TGTGCCAGCACCGACCGGGTGAACACTGAAGCTTTCTTT	CASTDRVNTEAFF
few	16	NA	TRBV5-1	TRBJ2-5	TGCGCCAGCAGCTTGGATGGCCGAATGATCCAAGAGACCCAGTACTTC	CASSLDGRMIQETQYF
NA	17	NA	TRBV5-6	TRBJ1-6	TGTGCCAGCAGCTCATTAAAGGGAAACTCCTATAATTCACCCCTCCACTTT	CASSSLKGNSYNSPLHF
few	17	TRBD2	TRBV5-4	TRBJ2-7	TGTGCCAGCAGCTTGGCCCGCGGGGGGGGCGTCTCCCACGAGCAGTACTTC	CASSLARGGGVSHEQYF
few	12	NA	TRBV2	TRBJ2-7	TGTGCCAGCAGTGCCGGAACCTACGAGCAGTACTTC	CASSAGTYEQYF
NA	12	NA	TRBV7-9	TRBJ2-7	TGTGCCAGCAGCTTAAGTGTTGTCAAACTCGACTTC	CASSLSVVKLDF
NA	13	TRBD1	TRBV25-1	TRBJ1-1	TGTGCCAGCATCGGAGGGGGCTGGACTGAAGCTTTCTTT	CASIGGGWTEAFF
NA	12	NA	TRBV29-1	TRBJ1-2	TGCAGCGCCGCGGGGGGTCCGGGAGGCTACACCTTC	CSAAGGPGGYTF
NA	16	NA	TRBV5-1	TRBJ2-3	TGCGCCAGCAGCTTGGAATCTAGCGAAGGCACAGATACGCAGTATTTT	CASSLESSEGTDTQYF
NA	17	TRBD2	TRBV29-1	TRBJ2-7	TGCAGCGTTGAAGGCCCCAGCGGGGGGGAGACATCCTACGAGCAGTACTTC	CSVEGPSGGETSYEQYF
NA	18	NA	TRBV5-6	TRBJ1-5	TGTGCCAGCAGCTTGGCCAGTATGGGGCCTCGGGGCAATCAGCCCCAGCATTTT	CASSLASMGPRGNQPQHF
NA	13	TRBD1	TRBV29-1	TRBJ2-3	TGCAGCGTCAGCTCGACAGGGACAGATACGCAGTATTTT	CSVSSTGTDTQYF
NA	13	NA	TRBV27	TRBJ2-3	TGTGCCAGCAGTCCCGGGACAACAGATACGCAGTATTTT	CASSPGTTDTQYF
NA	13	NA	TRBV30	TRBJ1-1	TGTGCCTGGAGCGGGATTCCGAACACTGAAGCTTTCTTT	CAWSGIPNTEAFF